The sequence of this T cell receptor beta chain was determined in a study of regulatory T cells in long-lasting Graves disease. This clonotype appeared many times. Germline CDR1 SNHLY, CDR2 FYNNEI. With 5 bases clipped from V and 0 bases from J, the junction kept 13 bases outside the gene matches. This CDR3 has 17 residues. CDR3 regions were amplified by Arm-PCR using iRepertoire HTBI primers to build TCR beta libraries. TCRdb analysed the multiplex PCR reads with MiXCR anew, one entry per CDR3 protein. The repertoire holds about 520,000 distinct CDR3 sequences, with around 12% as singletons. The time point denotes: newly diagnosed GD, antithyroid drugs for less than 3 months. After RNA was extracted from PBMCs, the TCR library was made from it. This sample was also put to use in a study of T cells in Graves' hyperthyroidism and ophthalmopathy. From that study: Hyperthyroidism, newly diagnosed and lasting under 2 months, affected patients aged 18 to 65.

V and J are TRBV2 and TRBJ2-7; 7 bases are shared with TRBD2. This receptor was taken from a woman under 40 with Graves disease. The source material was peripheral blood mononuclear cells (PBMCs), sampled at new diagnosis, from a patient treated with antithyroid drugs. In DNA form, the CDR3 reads TGTGCCAGCAGTACCGACTTAGTCCAGCGGGACTCCTACGAGCAGTACTTC. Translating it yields CASSTDLVQRDSYEQYF.